These 18 T cell receptor beta chains share one sample of origin, sequenced in a study of T cells in Graves' hyperthyroidism and ophthalmopathy. RNA transcripts served as the template for amplifying TCR beta CDR3 regions. A first-round RT-PCR of the TCR CDR3 used the HTBI primer set. TCRdb fed the multiplex PCR reads into MiXCR, producing one record per CDR3 protein. This sample has 350,000 to 450,000 distinct CDR3 sequences, with about 14% found just once. Sequenced: blood. The receptors shown here come from a man between 45 and 60 years old with Graves' ophthalmopathy.

This clonotype has at least ten counts. V gene TRBV30 combines with J gene TRBJ1-2; D remains ambiguous. Germline loops: CDR1 GTSNPN, CDR2 SVGIG (reference sequence). The CDR3 sequence is 12 residues long. With 4 bases removed from V and 8 bases from J, the gap between germline ends came to 14 bases. The CDR3 nucleotides are TGTGCCTGGACCCTTAGTCTGGGGGGCTACACCTTC. This codes for CAWTLSLGGYTF.

This clonotype was seen many times. This rearrangement joins TRBV5-1 to TRBJ2-7; TRBD1 is a possible D gene (5 bases). CDR1 and CDR2 (germline): SGHRS, YFSETQ. With 4 bases removed from V and 5 bases from J, the gap between germline ends came to 13 bases. This CDR3 has 13 residues. The CDR3 DNA sequence: TGCGCCAGCAGCATAGGACACGACGACGAGCAGTACTTC. Residues: CASSIGHDDEQYF.

Many counts were recorded for this clonotype. This chain joins TRBV28 and TRBJ2-5; D may match TRBD1 or TRBD2 (5 bases each). Trimming cost V 2 bases and J 5 bases, with 15 bases left between them. CDR1 is MDHEN, CDR2 SYDVKM, per germline. The CDR3 extends over 15 amino acids. This CDR3 reads CASSLGFGAQETQYF. DNA for the CDR3: TGTGCCAGCAGTTTAGGATTCGGGGCCCAGGAGACCCAGTACTTC.

This clonotype was counted at least ten times. The rearrangement links TRBV30 to TRBJ2-1; 10 bases agree with TRBD2. Germline CDR1 and CDR2: GTSNPN and SVGIG (reference sequence). Germline trimming cut 0 bases from V and 4 bases from J; bases unmatched to any gene: 9. The CDR3 is made up of 17 amino acids. CDR3 protein: CAWSVGRTSGGYNEQFF. The CDR3 DNA reads as TGTGCCTGGAGTGTAGGCCGGACTAGCGGAGGTTACAATGAGCAGTTCTTC.

This sequence joins TRBV12-3 or TRBV12-4 and TRBJ1-2; no definite D call. CDR3 size: 13 residues. Trimming removed 1 base from V and 8 bases from J, with 11 bases in between. The CDR3 DNA is TGTGCCAGCAGTTTAGGGTGGACTATCGGCTACACCTTC. It specifies CASSLGWTIGYTF.

This chain joins TRBV7-9 and TRBJ1-4, with D possibly being TRBD1 (5 bases). Trimming stripped 6 bases from V and 4 bases from J, with 12 bases between. From germline, CDR1 is SEHNR and CDR2 FQNEAQ (reference sequence). The CDR3 is made up of 14 amino acids. CDR3 DNA: TGTGCCAGCAGTTTTTCAGACAGTAATGAAAAACTGTTTTTT. Its translation is CASSFSDSNEKLFF.

This clonotype was seen a handful of times. In DNA form, the CDR3 reads TGTGCCAGCAGTTCCCGGACAGGGGACAATTCACCCCTCCACTTT. Its protein product is CASSSRTGDNSPLHF. The rearrangement joins TRBV27 to TRBJ1-6, with 9 positions matching TRBD1. V lost 4 bases, J lost 7 bases, and 5 bases stayed unmatched. CDR3 length equals 15 residues. Germline-derived CDR1 and CDR2 are MNHEY and SMNVEV (reference sequence).

This clonotype was counted at least ten times. This sequence joins TRBV2 and TRBJ2-2; 8 nucleotides match TRBD2. Germline V lookup: CDR1 SNHLY, CDR2 FYNNEI. The junction had 16 bases not matched to a gene; V was cut back by 10 bases and J by 0 bases. The CDR3 contains 18 residues. CDR3 nucleotides: TGTGCCACCGGATATAGCGGGACTGATAGAACGAACACCGGGGAGCTGTTTTTT. As protein: CATGYSGTDRTNTGELFF.

In its sample, this clonotype was seen many times. The V and J genes are TRBV20-1 and TRBJ2-3; 7 positions agree with TRBD2. CDR1 is DFQATT and CDR2 is SNEGSKA in the germline V gene (reference sequence). This CDR3 region has 18 residues. The J segment lost 1 base and the V segment lost 6 bases, leaving 19 bases of the junction unmatched. The CDR3 loop is CSARPGAGRGLGTDTQYF. The CDR3 DNA sequence: TGCAGTGCCCGGCCAGGAGCGGGAAGGGGTTTAGGCACAGATACGCAGTATTTT.

This clonotype was recorded a few times. The chain has TRBV6-1 and TRBJ2-5; D may be TRBD1 (6 bases). Germline CDR1 reads MNHNS; CDR2 reads SASEGT. The V end lost 6 bases, the J end lost 1 base, and 18 bases lay between the germline ends. The CDR3 length is 16 residues. The CDR3 reads CASRIPSTGTQETQYF. CDR3 coding DNA: TGTGCCAGCAGAATCCCCTCTACAGGGACCCAAGAGACCCAGTACTTC.

This clonotype was picked up many times. The CDR3 DNA is TGTGCTAGTGGTACGGTCGTGACTAGCGGGAGGGTCTATGAGCAGTTCTTC. As protein: CASGTVVTSGRVYEQFF. The gene calls are TRBV12-5 and TRBJ2-1; the match to TRBD2 covers 14 bases. CDR3 length equals 17 residues. Trimming removed 5 bases from V and 8 bases from J; junction bases left unmatched: 11. The germline gives CDR1 LGHNT, CDR2 FRNRAP.

The chain uses TRBV29-1 and TRBJ2-1; the match to TRBD1 covers 11 bases. In germline, CDR1 is SQVTM, CDR2 ANQGSEA. There are 16 residues in the CDR3. The V segment lost 2 bases and the J segment 4 bases; nucleotides outside the gene matches: 7. CDR3 coding DNA: TGCAGCGTTGAATATGTCGGGACAGGGGGATACAATGAGCAGTTCTTC. It specifies CSVEYVGTGGYNEQFF.

This clonotype showed up many times. The rearrangement joins TRBV28 to TRBJ2-1; 9 nucleotides match TRBD2. In germline, CDR1 is MDHEN, CDR2 SYDVKM. V lost 6 bases and J lost 4; bases outside the gene matches: 10. The CDR3 totals 16 residues. The CDR3 DNA reads as TGTGCCAGCAGGACCGGGACTAGCAGACTATACAATGAGCAGTTCTTC. Translating it yields CASRTGTSRLYNEQFF.

This clonotype was recorded at least ten times. This chain links TRBV9 with TRBJ2-3; D perhaps matches TRBD2 (6 bases). V was shortened by 1 base and J by 4 bases, with 13 bases between the two germline ends. This CDR3 spans 15 amino acids. CDR1 and CDR2 from the germline V gene are SGDLS and YYNGEE. The CDR3 spells CASSVSSGAADTQYF. Here the CDR3 DNA reads TGTGCCAGCAGCGTATCTTCGGGAGCGGCAGATACGCAGTATTTT.

This clonotype was seen at least ten times. The chain employs TRBV14 and TRBJ2-2, with unresolved D. In germline, CDR1 is SGHDN, CDR2 FVKESK. The V gene lost 0 bases and the J gene lost 6 bases, with 5 bases spanning the gap. CDR3 length equals 13 residues. DNA for the CDR3: TGTGCCAGCAGCCAAGAATGGGCCGGGGAGCTGTTTTTT. It yields the protein CASSQEWAGELFF.

Concerning this clonotype itself: The DNA is omitted, as the CDR3 cannot be located on it reliably, and the CDR3 follows TCRdb's listing. The rearrangement links TRBV3-1 to TRBJ2-2; TRBD2, as called in the table, went unchecked against the DNA. Germline CDR1 is LGHDT and CDR2 is YNNKEL (reference sequence). The CDR3 is 15 residues long, ends included. CDR3 sequence: CASSQRAGAPGSCFF.

This rearrangement joins TRBV24-1 to TRBJ1-2; TRBD1 agrees at 9 bases. Germline values: CDR1 KGHDR, CDR2 SFDVKD. After removal of 1 base from V and 0 bases from J, the junction contained 5 bases not matched to a gene. The CDR3 consists of 17 residues. DNA of the CDR3: TGTGCCACCAGTGATTTCTCGGGACAGGGAGCTAACTATGGCTACACCTTC. It translates to CATSDFSGQGANYGYTF.

The chain carries TRBV10-2 and TRBJ2-1; TRBD1 matches at 9 bases. The germline CDR1 and CDR2 sequences are WSHSY and SAAADI. This CDR3 region has 17 residues. Unmatched junction bases numbered 15, after V lost 6 bases and J lost 6 bases. CDR3 sequence reads: CASRGQGGAHGPNEQFF. CDR3 DNA sequence: TGCGCCAGCAGGGGACAGGGAGGCGCCCACGGCCCCAATGAGCAGTTCTTC.